This T cell receptor beta chain originates from a study of shared clonotypes between healthy human individuals. Whole-study context: With ages of 18 to 49, the donors were two women and three men.

The CDR3 consists of 16 residues. CDR1 SEHNR and CDR2 FQNEAQ come from the germline V gene (reference sequence). V dropped 1 base and J dropped 5; count of bases not matched to a gene: 9. Positively selected for CCR7, the CD45RO-negative cells used as naive CD8 cells excluded terminally differentiated effector memory CD45RA+ cells. About this clone itself: Its cognate antigen is unknown.

Study-level results: Non-shared clonotypes were found to have lower generation probabilities than the clonotypes that were shared by all four of the sorted-subset donors. The study drew on few donors, limiting represented genetic and exposure-history diversity.

It was at deep level that the assay was run. Assay used: immunoSEQ multiplex PCR; TCRdb lists only in-frame clones, some missing. The data contain a few million clones, about 93% of them singletons. The source material was naive CD8+ T cells from PBMCs. The chain recombines TRBV7-9 with TRBJ2-5, with 8 nucleotides matching TRBD1. The sequence came from a man between 18 and 29 years old in good health. Some clones in this sample may be carry-over from other donors' samples. This CDR3 reads CASSLVTTGDRETQYF. CDR3 nucleotides: TGTGCCAGCAGCTTAGTTACGACAGGGGATAGGGAGACCCAGTACTTC.